This TCR beta chain is drawn from a study of blood T cell repertoires in COVID-19. Study information: The United States, Italy and Spain were the sources of the acute and convalescent COVID-19 samples. From T cells, B-cell-depleted T cells, or PBMCs came the material, which was cDNA or gDNA.

The CDR3 is 15 amino acids. Original handling: By means of reference gene primer amplification, nucleated cell counts were estimated. Assay: immunoSEQ multiplex PCR; the TCRdb copy retains only in-frame clones and omits some. That table is the source of V, J and clone size, and D and trimming were worked out from the DNA. The table shows 70,000 or so clones, with about 85% occurring only once. Sequencing was performed on peripheral blood. The origin of this receptor is a man aged 65 to 85 with active COVID-19. The gene calls are TRBV21-1 and TRBJ2-1; the table names TRBD1, a call not compared with the DNA. TRBV21-1 is a pseudogene. As DNA, the CDR3 is TGTGCCAGCAGCAAGGGGCAGAGCTCCTACAATGAGCAGTTCTTC. The encoded protein is CASSKGQSSYNEQFF.